This T cell receptor beta chain emerged from a study of shared clonotypes between healthy human individuals (dated by TCRdb to 2020 to 2021). Concerning the study at large: A couple of women and three men aged 18 to 49 years were included in the cohort. Different laboratories and diverse techniques were used to prepare libraries and sequence TCR repertoires, to increase sequencing depth and limit assay-specific biases. Leukapheresis yielded between about 0.94 and 8.9 billion PBMCs per donor. For each donor, three plates each were used for CD4 naive and CD4 memory, two plates were used for CD8 naive, and one plate was used for CD8 memory. The study deeply sequenced blood TCR repertoires of five healthy adults to estimate repertoire size and the extent of clonotype sharing between individuals.

V and J lose 3 bases and 0 bases, and a span of 8 bases separates them. Its CDR3 holds 15 amino acids, cysteine through phenylalanine. Only the CDR3 DNA is retained, 45 bases long and in frame from the first base. The germline V gene (reference sequence) supplies CDR1 MNHEY and CDR2 SMNVEV. Using the deep immunoSEQ assay, multiplex PCR amplified TCR CDR3 regions from genomic DNA. For each cell subset, the extracted genomic DNA was distributed evenly across all wells of several immunoSEQ 96-well plates, and each plate served as one replicate. For sorted subsets, each replicate PCR was loaded with 200 ng genomic DNA, equivalent to 25,000 to 30,000 T cell genomes. The purified libraries were quantified using a Qubit 3.0 fluorometer, sized with a Bioanalyzer 2100, and then quantified again using the KAPA Library Quantification kit. Every immunoSEQ 96-well plate was sequenced on a dedicated single-read 150-cycle Illumina NextSeq 550 flow cell. Concerning the study's data processing: Because only junctional sequences without quality scores were contained in the immunoSEQ output, filtering matching that applied to full-length reads could not be performed. To assign V/J genes and CDR3, sequences were annotated using PyIR, a Python wrapper for IgBLAST v1.9, with IMGT germline references. Reads were filtered out if the reads had weak V/J assignments (E-value above 1e-6), no CDR3, stop codons, out-of-frame junctions, or ambiguous translated residues. V3J clonotypes were defined by identical inferred V gene, J gene, and CDR3 amino acid sequence. The percentage overlap between two repertoires was calculated by dividing the number of shared unique clonotypes by the size of the smaller repertoire. Three approaches were used to assess repertoire richness: RTK rarefaction, the Chao1 estimator, and Recon v2.1 estimates of unobserved clonotypes. OLGA was used to compute generation probabilities for all TCRbeta clonotypes that the gDNA method yielded from a handful of donors. TCRdb obtained this table from immuneACCESS and retained in-frame rearrangements with V and J assigned. These tables miss some clones; where compared with another copy, unresolved V genes account for less than half of the shortfall, and the remainder is unexplained. That table supplies the V and J calls and clone size; D and trimming were determined from the DNA. The sample records roughly 2,500,000 clones, roughly 93% of which are singletons. The ten largest make up 0.36% of the sample.

Remarks on this clone: The antigen it recognizes is unknown. The record has no base qualities; no much larger clone is one base away.

Here is what the overall study found, with its caveats: Naive subsets generally had larger estimated clonotype richness than memory subsets did. The genetic and exposure-history diversity represented was limited by the small number of donors. Based on pairwise subsampling, the degree of clonotype sharing among donors was expected to be affected by sequencing depth. Across a few donors, about 5% of naive CD4, approximately 3.6% of naive CD8, around 2.5% of memory CD4, and 0.3% to 0.45% of memory CD8 clonotypes were shared. Sampling was limited to blood, and TCR repertoires in tissue likely differ from TCR repertoires in blood. Even with the large sequencing depth, rarefaction of the sorted-subset datasets indicated that sequencing was incomplete. Compared with non-shared clonotypes, the clonotypes found in all four sorted-subset donors had higher generation probabilities.

Donors were healthy HIV-negative adults with no recently reported acute infections or vaccinations. Every donor was a Caucasian adult residing in Nashville, Tennessee, USA. CD4+ T cells were enriched by magnetic negative selection, after which naive cells were positively selected on CD45RA and the negative fraction was taken as the memory subset. Blood was obtained by leukapheresis, after which PBMCs were separated by Ficoll-Histopaque density gradient centrifugation and cryopreserved in liquid nitrogen vapor phase. Analytical flow cytometry was used to check the purity and quantity of each magnetically sorted T cell population. From each sorted fraction, genomic DNA was isolated and quantified by UV absorbance on a Nanodrop 2000c.

This TCR derives from a man younger than 30 in good health. Some clones in this sample may be carry-over from other donors' samples. The sequencing sample was made of naive CD4+ T cells from PBMCs. The sample's cell subset or site label, decoded: CD45RA+ positively selected. The sequence is built from TRBV27 and TRBJ1-4; D gene: possibly TRBD1, on 5 matching bases. CDR3 protein: CASSLYRSTNEKLFF. The DNA sequence follows: TGTGCCAGCAGTTTGTACAGGTCAACTAATGAAAAACTGTTTTTT.